A single sample is the source of the 18 T cell receptor beta chains below, sequenced in a study of blood T cell repertoires in COVID-19 (dated by TCRdb to 2019 to 2021). The library was built by means of the immunoSEQ multiplex PCR assay. The immuneACCESS repertoire file appears here via TCRdb, limited to in-frame rearrangements. These files lack a portion of the clones; in checked studies, under half of the deficit traces to unresolved V genes, and the cause of the others is not known. For this sample the table gives roughly 340,000 clones, of which around 87% were detected only once. The biggest ten clones account for 1.9% of the sample. Sequencing was done on a sample of PBMCs or T cells enriched from blood (not recorded which). These receptors came from a middle-aged man in a cohort exposed to, infected with or recovered from COVID-19 (not recorded which).

The V call is TRBV28, the J call TRBJ2-3, with 10 bases that match TRBD1. V lost 5 bases and J lost 4; bases outside the gene matches: 6. The CDR3 has 15 amino acids. The germline V gene encodes CDR1 MDHEN and CDR2 SYDVKM. The CDR3 reads CASSASGTGADTQYF. CDR3 sequence (DNA): TGTGCCAGCAGTGCCTCGGGGACAGGGGCAGATACGCAGTATTTT.

The V and J genes are TRBV29-1 and TRBJ1-1; D possibly corresponds to TRBD1 (6 bases). The CDR3 loop spans 11 amino acids. Trimming stripped 2 bases from V and 11 bases from J, with 12 bases between. Germline loops: CDR1 SQVTM, CDR2 ANQGSEA. CDR3 amino acids: CSVERSGVAFF. DNA for the CDR3: TGCAGCGTTGAACGGTCAGGGGTTGCTTTCTTT.

The gene calls are TRBV5-1 and TRBJ2-1, with 9 bases lining up with TRBD2. This CDR3 comprises 16 residues. V lost 5 bases to trimming and J lost 0 bases; unmatched junction nucleotides: 6. Germline CDR1 SGHRS, CDR2 YFSETQ. For the CDR3, the DNA is TGCGCCAGCAGGCAGAATAGCGGGGGCTCCTACAATGAGCAGTTCTTC. Translated, it gives CASRQNSGGSYNEQFF.

J is TRBJ2-1 and V is TRBV10-1, with 9 bases that match TRBD1. This CDR3 region has 12 residues. V shed 8 bases, J shed 4 bases, and the junction held 0 bases outside the gene matches. Germline V gene sequence: CDR1 WNHNN, CDR2 SYGVQD (reference sequence). The CDR3 sequence: CASGQGYNEQFF. The CDR3 coding sequence is TGCGCCAGCGGACAGGGGTACAATGAGCAGTTCTTC.

V and J are TRBV6-5 and TRBJ2-2; 7 bases align to TRBD2. The CDR3 is 15 amino acids. V lost 7 bases to trimming and J lost 2 bases; unmatched junction nucleotides: 7. Germline values: CDR1 MNHEY, CDR2 SVGAGI. The CDR3 sequence is CASMGLAENTGELFF. CDR3 DNA sequence: TGTGCCAGCATGGGCCTAGCGGAAAACACCGGGGAGCTGTTTTTT.

This sequence joins TRBV5-1 and TRBJ2-1; no clear D. The germline V and J ends were trimmed by 0 bases and 5 bases, with 3 bases remaining between them. The CDR3 length is 12 residues. Germline V CDR1 and CDR2: SGHRS, YFSETQ. CDR3 DNA: TGCGCCAGCAGCTTGGCAAACAATGAGCAGTTCTTC. Amino acids: CASSLANNEQFF.

The V and J genes are TRBV7-2 and TRBJ2-7, with 10 positions matching TRBD2. After removal of 5 bases from V and 3 bases from J, the junction contained 4 bases not matched to a gene. Looked up from germline, CDR1 is SGHTA and CDR2 is FQGNSA. The CDR3 is 14 amino acids. The CDR3 DNA sequence: TGTGCCAGCAGCAAACTAGCGGGAAGCTACGAGCAGTACTTC. Amino acid sequence: CASSKLAGSYEQYF.

V and J are TRBV30 and TRBJ2-5; D not certain. V was pared by 2 bases and J by 5 bases, with 12 bases between. The length of the CDR3 is 13 residues. Germline CDR1 is GTSNPN and CDR2 is SVGIG (reference sequence). CDR3 coding DNA: TGTGCCTGGAGTCCCCAAGCGAAGGAGACCCAGTACTTC. This codes for CAWSPQAKETQYF.

CDR3 loop: CASSSGGQGLEQYF. The CDR3 DNA is TGTGCCAGCAGCTCCGGGGGACAGGGCCTCGAGCAGTACTTC. V is TRBV7-9 and J is TRBJ2-7, with 9 bases identical to TRBD1. The germline V gene encodes CDR1 SEHNR and CDR2 FQNEAQ (reference sequence). V shed 4 bases, J shed 6 bases, and the junction held 7 bases outside the gene matches. The CDR3 is made up of 14 amino acids.

This chain joins TRBV30 and TRBJ1-4, with 8 bases lining up with TRBD1. Germline-derived CDR1 and CDR2 are GTSNPN and SVGIG (reference sequence). CDR3 length: 16 residues. V lost 3 bases, J lost 6 bases, and 12 bases stayed unmatched. The CDR3: CAWSGNSDRVDEKLFF. The CDR3 DNA is TGTGCCTGGAGCGGAAACTCGGACAGGGTAGATGAAAAACTGTTTTTT.

The chain uses TRBV27 and TRBJ1-4; D is possibly TRBD1 (5 bases). Germline V gene lookup returns CDR1 MNHEY and CDR2 SMNVEV (reference sequence). Trimming took 4 bases from V and 4 from J, leaving 10 bases between them. The CDR3 covers 14 residues. In DNA, the CDR3 is TGTGCCAGCAGTTCGAGGGGAGGTAATGAAAAACTGTTTTTT. It yields the protein CASSSRGGNEKLFF.

The CDR3 nucleotides read TGTGCCAGCAGCCGGGACAGGGATTCAGATACGCAGTATTTT. Translating gives CASSRDRDSDTQYF. V and J are TRBV5-5 and TRBJ2-3, with 9 nucleotides matching TRBD1. CDR1 is SGHKS and CDR2 is YYEKEE in the germline V gene (reference sequence). The CDR3 runs 14 residues. After removal of 4 bases from V and 4 bases from J, the junction contained 4 bases not matched to a gene.

The chain carries TRBV29-1 and TRBJ2-2; 12 nucleotides line up with TRBD2. V dropped 5 bases and J dropped 1; count of bases not matched to a gene: 2. CDR3 length equals 15 residues. The germline gives CDR1 SQVTM, CDR2 ANQGSEA. The CDR3 nucleotides are TGCAGCGTTAGGACTAGCGGGAAGAACACCGGGGAGCTGTTTTTT. It is translated as CSVRTSGKNTGELFF.

The chain has TRBV5-1 and TRBJ2-1, with TRBD1 matching over 9 bases. This CDR3 has 15 residues. Trimming cost V 2 bases and J 4 bases; bases outside gene matches: 4. Per germline, CDR1 SGHRS and CDR2 YFSETQ. This CDR3 reads CASSLTGGEYNEQFF. The CDR3 region has the DNA TGCGCCAGCAGCTTAACAGGGGGCGAATACAATGAGCAGTTCTTC.

V gene TRBV7-2 combines with J gene TRBJ2-1, with D possibly matching TRBD2 (6 bases). The CDR3 consists of 16 residues. CDR1 and CDR2 (germline): SGHTA, FQGNSA. V lost 5 bases to trimming and J lost 5 bases, with 19 bases between them. DNA of the CDR3: TGTGCCAGCAGCACTCCACTAGCTAGGGGACACAATGAGCAGTTCTTC. Its translation: CASSTPLARGHNEQFF.

This clone was counted a single time. The chain carries TRBV11-2 and TRBJ2-1; the match to TRBD1 covers 8 bases. CDR1 is SGHAT, CDR2 FQNNGV, per germline. The CDR3 spans 15 residues. The J segment lost 3 bases and the V segment lost 5 bases, leaving 6 bases of the junction unmatched. CDR3 region: CASSHTGGVYNEQFF. The CDR3 DNA sequence: TGTGCCAGCAGCCACACAGGGGGAGTCTACAATGAGCAGTTCTTC.

This chain joins TRBV6-5 and TRBJ1-1; D is uncertain. Germline V gene sequence: CDR1 MNHEY, CDR2 SVGAGI. V was trimmed by 0 bases and J by 6 bases, leaving 17 bases between them. This CDR3 comprises 16 residues. CDR3 bases: TGTGCCAGCAGTTACTCGATCCGGGCAGGAGGGTCTGAAGCTTTCTTT. It specifies CASSYSIRAGGSEAFF.

This chain links TRBV10-1 with TRBJ1-6; maybe TRBD1 (6 bases). Trimming pared 3 bases from V and 0 bases from J, leaving 12 bases between. The CDR3 loop spans 17 amino acids. Germline V gene sequence: CDR1 WNHNN, CDR2 SYGVQD (reference sequence). The CDR3 region has the DNA TGCGCCAGCAGTGAACCGGACAGCCTCTCCTATAATTCACCCCTCCACTTT. Residues: CASSEPDSLSYNSPLHF.